The 23 T cell receptor beta chains below were found in one sample sequenced in a study of cytomegalovirus exposure and HLA in healthy donors. 60 Vbeta and 13 Jbeta primers were used in PCR. Sequenced by immunoSEQ multiplex PCR; TCRdb stores in-frame clones only, minus some. The sample data list some 140,000 clones. Sample: PBMCs. Receptors originate from a woman in her sixties or seventies in good health and CMV-seronegative.

J is TRBJ1-1 and V is TRBV18, with 7 bases fitting TRBD1. The CDR3 consists of 16 residues. CDR1 and CDR2 from the germline V gene are KGHSH and LQKENI. With 2 bases clipped from V and 4 bases from J, the junction kept 10 bases outside the gene matches. The CDR3 loop reads CASSPSQGKGGTEAFF. The CDR3 DNA reads TGTGCCAGCTCACCATCACAGGGGAAAGGCGGCACTGAAGCTTTCTTT.

The gene calls are TRBV5-1 and TRBJ1-4, with TRBD1 identical over 9 bases. The CDR3 length is 15 residues. The J segment lost 7 bases and the V segment lost 4 bases, leaving 8 bases of the junction unmatched. Germline V gene data show CDR1 as SGHRS and CDR2 as YFSETQ. This chain's CDR3 is CASSTNRGPGEKLFF. The CDR3 DNA is TGCGCCAGCAGCACCAACAGGGGGCCCGGTGAAAAACTGTTTTTT.

The chain carries TRBV5-1 and TRBJ2-1, with 8 bases that match TRBD2. V shed 4 bases, J shed 7 bases, and the junction held 16 bases outside the gene matches. The CDR3 is 17 residues long. CDR1 and CDR2 from the germline V gene are SGHRS and YFSETQ. CDR3 region: CASSLGLGGVIKNEQFF. CDR3 nucleotide sequence: TGCGCCAGCAGCCTGGGACTAGGCGGGGTTATTAAGAATGAGCAGTTCTTC.

The chain recombines TRBV6-5 with TRBJ2-5, with 8 positions matching TRBD2. Per the germline V gene, CDR1 is MNHEY and CDR2 is SVGAGI. Trimming at V came to 7 bases and at J to 4 bases, leaving 2 bases not matched to a gene. The length of the CDR3 is 12 residues. This chain's CDR3 is CASKLAGETQYF. CDR3 coding DNA: TGTGCCAGCAAGCTAGCGGGAGAGACCCAGTACTTC.

V gene TRBV30 combines with J gene TRBJ1-4; unclear D gene. V lost 8 bases, J lost 7 bases, and 14 bases lay in between. CDR1 GTSNPN and CDR2 SVGIG come from the germline V gene (reference sequence). This CDR3 is 12 amino acids long. The CDR3 loop reads CAERTGGEKLFF. As DNA, the CDR3 is TGTGCCGAGAGAACGGGTGGTGAAAAACTGTTTTTT.

The genes are TRBV5-1 and TRBJ1-2; D may be TRBD1 (5 bases). CDR1 SGHRS and CDR2 YFSETQ come from the germline V gene. The CDR3 has 14 amino acids. Trimming pared 0 bases from V and 4 bases from J, leaving 10 bases between. As DNA, the CDR3 is TGCGCCAGCAGCTTGGGCGGGGGATCCTATGGCTACACCTTC. It yields the protein CASSLGGGSYGYTF.

CDR3 residues: CASSKNAAQGGELFF. CDR3 DNA sequence: TGTGCCAGTAGTAAAAACGCGGCCCAGGGAGGGGAACTGTTTTTT. The J gene is TRBJ1-4, the V gene TRBV19; maybe TRBD1 (5 bases). The CDR3 spans 15 residues. The V gene lost 4 bases and the J gene lost 12 bases, with 21 bases spanning the gap. Germline CDR1 LNHDA, CDR2 SQIVND (reference sequence).

The rearrangement links TRBV28 to TRBJ1-5; possibly TRBD1 for D (6 bases). The CDR3 extends over 15 amino acids. Trimming shortened V by 2 bases and J by 1 base, and 9 bases separated the two germline ends. Germline CDR1 MDHEN, CDR2 SYDVKM. The CDR3 DNA follows: TGTGCCAGCAGTTTAAGGGGGTCAAGCAATCAGCCCCAGCATTTT. Translation gives CASSLRGSSNQPQHF. The complete variable domain, with remaining parts taken from reference TRBV28 and TRBJ1-5, reads DVKVTQSSRYLVKRTGEKVFLECVQDMDHENMFWYRQDPGLGLRLIYFSYDVKMKEKGDIPEGYSVSREKKERFSLILESASTNQTSMYLCASSLRGSSNQPQHFGDGTRLSIL.

With respect to this clone: This sample also contains other DNA sequences that code for the same CDR3. The rearrangement joins TRBV7-3 to TRBJ2-2; 8 bases fit TRBD1. The germline CDR1 and CDR2 sequences are SGHTA and FQGTGA. This CDR3 has 15 residues. After removal of 4 bases from V and 6 bases from J, the junction contained 7 bases not matched to a gene. CDR3 in amino acids: CASSSWTGKAGELFF. In nucleotides, the CDR3 is TGTGCCAGCAGCTCATGGACAGGGAAGGCCGGGGAGCTGTTTTTT.

The chain recombines TRBV29-1 with TRBJ2-7, with a weak D call TRBD2 (6 bases). CDR1 is SQVTM, CDR2 ANQGSEA, per germline. This CDR3 comprises 12 residues. Trimming took off 6 bases at V and 3 bases at J, with 12 bases between the two ends. DNA for the CDR3: TGCAGCGTGACGGGACTCATCTACGAGCAGTACTTC. This encodes CSVTGLIYEQYF.

The chain is built from TRBV19 and TRBJ1-2, with TRBD1 matching 7 bases. The CDR3 has 12 residues. After removal of 8 bases from V and 2 bases from J, the junction contained 2 bases not matched to a gene. In germline, CDR1 is LNHDA, CDR2 SQIVND (reference sequence). CDR3 sequence: CASGGQNYGYTF. The DNA for the CDR3 is TGTGCCAGTGGGGGACAGAACTATGGCTACACCTTC.

V is TRBV9 and J is TRBJ1-4, with 7 bases that match TRBD1. Trimming cost V 0 bases and J 6 bases; bases outside gene matches: 26. Germline-derived CDR1 and CDR2 are SGDLS and YYNGEE. The CDR3 length is 22 residues. The CDR3 DNA sequence: TGTGCCAGCAGCGTAGTAATTCAGGGGGACCCGATGTCTTGGGCTGTGGATGAAAAACTGTTTTTT. Amino acid sequence: CASSVVIQGDPMSWAVDEKLFF.

This chain connects TRBV6-5 to TRBJ2-3; D perhaps matches TRBD1 (5 bases). Trimming shortened V by 8 bases and J by 2 bases, and 8 bases separated the two germline ends. The CDR3 is 12 amino acids. Germline lookup yields CDR1 MNHEY and CDR2 SVGAGI. CDR3 region: CASAGSTDTQYF. The CDR3 DNA sequence: TGTGCCAGCGCAGGGTCCACAGATACGCAGTATTTT.

The gene calls are TRBV6-5 and TRBJ2-1, with D perhaps matching TRBD1 (5 bases). Trimming removed 4 bases at V and 7 bases at J, with 11 bases between. The length of the CDR3 is 13 residues. Germline assignment: CDR1 MNHEY and CDR2 SVGAGI. CDR3: CASSSQGANEQFF. The DNA for the CDR3 is TGTGCCAGCAGTTCCCAGGGCGCAAATGAGCAGTTCTTC.

This chain joins TRBV29-1 and TRBJ2-1; 9 bases fit TRBD1. V trimming: 7 bases; J trimming: 9 bases; junction bases outside the gene matches: 10. This CDR3 region has 13 residues. Germline V gene sequence: CDR1 SQVTM, CDR2 ANQGSEA. CDR3: CSARTGVGSEQFF. The CDR3 nucleotides read TGCAGCGCCAGGACAGGGGTGGGAAGTGAGCAGTTCTTC.

CDR3 sequence: CASRGGDQETQYF. In nucleotides, the CDR3 is TGCGCCAGCAGAGGGGGAGACCAAGAGACCCAGTACTTC. The J gene is TRBJ2-5, the V gene TRBV5-1; the D gene is possibly TRBD1 (6 bases). Germline-derived CDR1 and CDR2 are SGHRS and YFSETQ. The CDR3 runs to 13 residues. V dropped 5 bases and J dropped 0 bases, with 8 bases sitting between them.

The chain carries TRBV6-1 and TRBJ2-1; 8 nucleotides line up with TRBD2. The CDR3 is made up of 17 amino acids. Losses at the gene ends were 4 bases for V and 1 base for J; bases not matched to a gene: 9. Per the germline V gene, CDR1 is MNHNS and CDR2 is SASEGT. CDR3 region: CASSGPSGGLSYNEQFF. Here the CDR3 DNA reads TGTGCCAGCAGTGGGCCCAGCGGGGGCCTATCCTACAATGAGCAGTTCTTC.

This chain connects TRBV7-9 to TRBJ1-3; 7 positions agree with TRBD1. The CDR3 extends over 15 amino acids. CDR1 and CDR2 from the germline V gene are SEHNR and FQNEAQ (reference sequence). V lost 1 base and J lost 2; bases outside the gene matches: 2. CDR3 DNA: TGTGCCAGCAGCTTAGAGACAGGGACTGGAAACACCATATATTTT. Translated, it gives CASSLETGTGNTIYF.

The rearrangement joins TRBV7-9 to TRBJ2-7; D is perhaps TRBD2 (6 bases). The CDR3 loop spans 16 amino acids. Germline V gene sequence: CDR1 SEHNR, CDR2 FQNEAQ (reference sequence). V shed 3 bases and J shed 3 bases, with 18 bases lying between them. The CDR3 loop reads CASSFGAGYLFYEQYF. The CDR3 coding sequence is TGTGCCAGCAGCTTTGGGGCGGGATATCTTTTCTACGAGCAGTACTTC.

The V and J genes are TRBV18 and TRBJ2-7, with 10 bases lining up with TRBD2. The germline V gene has CDR1 KGHSH and CDR2 LQKENI. V was pared by 1 base and J by 1 base, with 10 bases of the junction left unmatched. This CDR3 spans 18 amino acids. The CDR3 DNA follows: TGTGCCAGCTCACCACGGGCTAGCGGGGGACACGAATCCTACGAGCAGTACTTC. It encodes CASSPRASGGHESYEQYF.

The J gene is TRBJ2-5, the V gene TRBV4-2; 10 bases map to TRBD1. Per the germline V gene, CDR1 is LGHNA and CDR2 is YNFKEQ. J lost 2 bases, V lost 1 base, and 4 bases had no gene match. CDR3 size: 16 residues. The CDR3 is CASSQGDRGGQETQYF. As DNA, the CDR3 is TGTGCCAGCAGCCAAGGGGACAGGGGAGGGCAAGAGACCCAGTACTTC.

A remark on this clone: Mismatch with germline at one junction end may stem from a read error. This chain links TRBV5-1 with TRBJ1-5; the D gene is possibly TRBD1 (6 bases). This CDR3 has 14 residues. Germline V gene sequence: CDR1 SGHRS, CDR2 YFSETQ. The CDR3 loop is CASSLGGDNRPQHF. DNA for the CDR3: TGCGCCAGCAGCTTGGGAGGGGACAATCGGCCCCAGCATTTT.

V is TRBV2 and J is TRBJ2-5, with 8 positions matching TRBD2. Germline V lookup: CDR1 SNHLY, CDR2 FYNNEI. The V segment lost 4 bases and the J segment 4 bases; nucleotides outside the gene matches: 11. The CDR3 is made up of 16 amino acids. CDR3 protein: CASSGHGGAAAETQYF. The CDR3 DNA is TGTGCCAGCAGTGGGCACGGGGGGGCCGCGGCAGAGACCCAGTACTTC.